This note documents a single T cell receptor (beta chain) sequence. Libraries were prepared by immunoSEQ multiplex PCR; TCRdb keeps only in-frame clonotypes and omits some of them. The table includes about 63,000 clones, approximately 90% detected once. The sample originates from a study of OX40 agonist ivuxolimab in advanced cancers. At the level of the study: A diagnosis of hepatocellular carcinoma, melanoma, renal cell or head and neck cancer was present in dose-escalation patients. Patients were approximately 80% male with ages about 20 to 79, mean 60.

The sequencing here drew on CD4+ or CD8+ T cells sorted from blood, taken in a trial of the OX40 agonist ivuxolimab. This sequence originates from an adult with an advanced solid tumor such as melanoma, head and neck, liver or kidney cancer.

CDR3 sequence: CASSLKAGGPNEQFF. The CDR3 DNA reads as TGTGCCAGCAGCTTAAAAGCGGGAGGGCCGAATGAGCAGTTCTTC. The rearrangement links TRBV7-3 to TRBJ2-1; TRBD2 aligns across 10 bases. Germline V gives CDR1 SGHTA, CDR2 FQGTGA. There are 15 residues in the CDR3. Trimming at V came to 1 base and at J to 7 bases, leaving 4 bases not matched to a gene.